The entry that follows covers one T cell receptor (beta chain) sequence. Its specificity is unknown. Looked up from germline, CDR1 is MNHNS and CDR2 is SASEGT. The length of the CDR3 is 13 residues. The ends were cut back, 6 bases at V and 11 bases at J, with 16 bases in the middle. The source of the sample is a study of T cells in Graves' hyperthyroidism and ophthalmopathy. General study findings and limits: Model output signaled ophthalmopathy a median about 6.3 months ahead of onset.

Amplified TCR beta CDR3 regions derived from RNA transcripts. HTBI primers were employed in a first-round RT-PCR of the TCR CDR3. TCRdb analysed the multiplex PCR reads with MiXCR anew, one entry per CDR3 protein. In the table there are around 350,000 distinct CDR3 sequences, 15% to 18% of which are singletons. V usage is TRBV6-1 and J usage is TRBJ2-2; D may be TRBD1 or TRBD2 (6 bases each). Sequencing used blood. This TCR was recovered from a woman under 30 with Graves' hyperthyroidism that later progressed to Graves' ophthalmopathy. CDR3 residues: CASSLTRGRELFF. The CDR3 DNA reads TGTGCCAGCAGCCTGACACGGGGGCGAGAGCTGTTTTTT.